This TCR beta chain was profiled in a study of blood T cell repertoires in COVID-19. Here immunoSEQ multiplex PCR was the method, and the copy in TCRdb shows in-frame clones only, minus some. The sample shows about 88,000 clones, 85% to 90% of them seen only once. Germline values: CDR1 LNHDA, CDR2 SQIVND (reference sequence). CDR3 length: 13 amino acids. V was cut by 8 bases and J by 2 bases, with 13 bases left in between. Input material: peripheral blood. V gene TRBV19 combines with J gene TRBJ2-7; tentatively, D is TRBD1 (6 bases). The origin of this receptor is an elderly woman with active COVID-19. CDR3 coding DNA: TGTGCCAGTCTCACAGGGATCCCCTACGAGCAGTACTTC. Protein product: CASLTGIPYEQYF. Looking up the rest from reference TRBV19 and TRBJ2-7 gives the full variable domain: DGGITQSPKYLFRKEGQNVTLSCEQNLNHDAMYWYRQDPGQGLRLIYYSQIVNDFQKGDIAEGYSVSREKKESFPLTVTSAQKNPTAFYLCASLTGIPYEQYFGPGTRLTVT.